This TCR beta chain was found in a study of blood T cell repertoires in COVID-19. Study summary: From the United States, Italy and Spain came samples of acute and convalescent COVID-19. Sources were T cells, B-cell-depleted T cells, or PBMCs; the material itself was cDNA or gDNA.

As processed by the authors: Nucleated cell number was recorded as an estimate derived from reference gene primer amplification. Data came from immunoSEQ multiplex PCR; TCRdb stores just in-frame clones and leaves some out. The DNA gave D and trimming, while V, J and clone size come from that table. The table has 150,000 or so clones, about 79% seen once; the top ten hold about 31%. This clone came up a few times. Trimming took 6 bases from V and 3 from J, leaving 11 bases between them. The CDR3 covers 12 residues. The V gene's germline CDR1 is SQVTM and CDR2 ANQGSEA. The V call is TRBV29-1, the J call TRBJ1-1; perhaps TRBD1 as D (5 bases). The source of this sequence is a woman aged 60-70 years with acute or convalescent COVID-19. Sequencing was carried out using peripheral blood. Written as DNA, the CDR3 is TGCAGCGTGCGGGGAGGGGACACTGAAGCTTTCTTT. Its translation is CSVRGGDTEAFF. The whole variable domain, remainder taken from reference TRBV29-1 and TRBJ1-1, is SAVISQKPSRDICQRGTSLTIQCQVDSQVTMMFWYRQQPGQSLTLIATANQGSEATYESGFVIDKFPISRPNLTFSTLTVSNMSPEDSSIYLCSVRGGDTEAFFGQGTRLTVV.